The 18 T cell receptor beta chains presented below share a single source sample, sequenced in a study of blood T cell repertoires in COVID-19. The method was immunoSEQ multiplex PCR; TCRdb's version includes in-frame clones alone and lacks a portion of them. There are roughly 69,000 clones in the sample; around 80% occur only once, and approximately 10% lies in the top ten. The sequencing sample was made of peripheral blood. These receptors all stem from a woman aged 50 to 60 with acute or convalescent COVID-19.

The chain carries TRBV6-5 and TRBJ2-7, with D possibly matching TRBD1 (5 bases). This CDR3 has 14 residues. Germline CDR1 MNHEY, CDR2 SVGAGI. The ends were cut back, 0 bases at V and 2 bases at J, with 8 bases in the middle. Here the CDR3 reads CASSYSVQAYEQYF. CDR3 bases: TGTGCCAGCAGTTACTCGGTACAGGCCTACGAGCAGTACTTC.

The chain combines TRBV27 with TRBJ2-7, with D possibly TRBD1 on 5 matching bases. The CDR3 is 13 residues long. Germline values: CDR1 MNHEY, CDR2 SMNVEV (reference sequence). Trimming pared 6 bases from V and 0 bases from J, leaving 9 bases between. This CDR3 reads CASRGARSYEQYF. CDR3 bases: TGTGCCAGCAGAGGGGCTCGCTCCTACGAGCAGTACTTC.

The CDR3 reads CAPSFEGGATGELFF. The CDR3 DNA is TGTGCCCCCAGCTTCGAGGGGGGGGCAACCGGGGAGCTGTTTTTT. V usage is TRBV11-2 and J usage is TRBJ2-2; TRBD2 is a possible D gene (7 bases). In germline, CDR1 is SGHAT, CDR2 FQNNGV. V was shortened by 11 bases and J by 5 bases, with 21 bases between the two germline ends. The CDR3 runs 15 residues. Complete variable domain (other parts from reference TRBV11-2 and TRBJ2-2): EAGVAQSPRYKIIEKRQSVAFWCNPISGHATLYWYQQILGQGPKLLIQFQNNGVVDDSQLPKDRFSAERLKGVDSTLKIQPAKLEDSAVYLCAPSFEGGATGELFFGEGSRLTVL.

CDR3 DNA: TGTGCCACCAGTGATTCCTTGCGCCGGGACACCCACACAGATACGCAGTATTTT. As protein: CATSDSLRRDTHTDTQYF. The chain uses TRBV24-1 and TRBJ2-3; D is possibly TRBD1 (6 bases). The CDR3 totals 18 residues. V was clipped by 2 bases and J by 2 bases, with 19 bases between them. Per the germline V gene, CDR1 is KGHDR and CDR2 is SFDVKD.

The chain recombines TRBV20-1 with TRBJ1-1, with D tentatively TRBD1 (5 bases). In germline, CDR1 is DFQATT, CDR2 SNEGSKA (reference sequence). V shed 3 bases and J shed 0 bases, with 8 bases lying between them. The CDR3 has 13 residues. CDR3 DNA: TGCAGTGCTAGTCCGGGGGTGAACACTGAAGCTTTCTTT. It encodes CSASPGVNTEAFF.

Here the CDR3 DNA reads TGTGCCAGCAGTTCCACCGTGACTTGGGAGCAGTACTTC. This sequence encodes CASSSTVTWEQYF. This chain connects TRBV27 to TRBJ2-7; D not certain. V shed 4 bases and J shed 7 bases, with 14 bases lying between them. Germline V gene lookup returns CDR1 MNHEY and CDR2 SMNVEV (reference sequence). The CDR3 totals 13 residues.

This chain joins TRBV5-1 and TRBJ1-2; possibly TRBD1 for D (6 bases). Germline CDR1 and CDR2: SGHRS and YFSETQ. The V gene lost 4 bases and the J gene lost 3 bases, with 19 bases spanning the gap. CDR3 length: 16 residues. CDR3 region: CASSPEGVSVDYGYTF. CDR3 coding DNA: TGCGCCAGCAGCCCCGAGGGGGTGTCTGTAGACTATGGCTACACCTTC.

V gene TRBV18 combines with J gene TRBJ2-2, with TRBD1 as a possible D gene (6 bases). This CDR3 has 16 residues. Trimming removed 0 bases at V and 3 bases at J, with 11 bases between. Germline loops: CDR1 KGHSH, CDR2 LQKENI. In DNA, the CDR3 is TGTGCCAGCTCACCACCGGCAGGGGCTCACACCGGGGAGCTGTTTTTT. Amino acids: CASSPPAGAHTGELFF.

This sequence joins TRBV11-1 and TRBJ1-1; tentative D call: TRBD1 (5 bases). Trimming stripped 7 bases from V and 4 bases from J, with 22 bases between. Germline CDR1 SGHAT, CDR2 FQDESV (reference sequence). The CDR3 loop spans 16 amino acids. CDR3 sequence (DNA): TGTGCCAGCACCATAGCGGGGGGGATGTTGAGCACTGAAGCTTTCTTT. This encodes CASTIAGGMLSTEAFF.

The J gene is TRBJ1-1, the V gene TRBV27; 7 nucleotides line up with TRBD1. The CDR3 is 15 amino acids. V was clipped by 2 bases and J by 1 base; unmatched bases: 4. Germline-derived CDR1 and CDR2 are MNHEY and SMNVEV (reference sequence). The CDR3 DNA sequence: TGTGCCAGCAGTTTAAACGCAGGGGGGAACACTGAAGCTTTCTTT. This encodes CASSLNAGGNTEAFF.

The CDR3 region has the DNA TGTGCCAGCAGCTTAAATCTCCTACAGGGGAGGTTGGGTGAAAAACTGTTTTTT. Residues: CASSLNLLQGRLGEKLFF. The chain couples TRBV7-9 to TRBJ1-4; TRBD1 matches 7 bases. Looked up from germline, CDR1 is SEHNR and CDR2 is FQNEAQ (reference sequence). V lost 2 bases to trimming and J lost 7 bases; unmatched junction nucleotides: 16. This CDR3 has 18 residues.

The CDR3, as DNA: TGTGCCAGCAGTTACACCGGGACAGAATATGGCTACACCTTC. It specifies CASSYTGTEYGYTF. The rearrangement uses TRBV6-2 or TRBV6-3 and TRBJ1-2; 7 nucleotides match TRBD1. In germline, CDR1 is MNHEY, CDR2 SVGEGT. V trimming: 2 bases; J trimming: 5 bases; junction bases outside the gene matches: 5. The CDR3 is 14 residues long.

The CDR3 DNA follows: TGTGCCAGCAGTGAAGTAAAGGTTAGCCAAGCCCCCGAAAAACTGTTTTTT. It is translated as CASSEVKVSQAPEKLFF. V usage is TRBV25-1 and J usage is TRBJ1-4; unclear D gene. V shed 2 bases and J shed 8 bases, with 21 bases lying between them. The CDR3 is made up of 17 amino acids. Germline CDR1 and CDR2: MGHDK and SYGVNS.

The V gene is TRBV5-4, the J gene TRBJ1-2; D might be TRBD1 (5 bases). The germline V gene encodes CDR1 SGHNT and CDR2 YYREEE (reference sequence). Trimming took 0 bases from V and 2 from J, leaving 5 bases between them. There are 13 residues in the CDR3. CDR3 region: CASSLGTNYGYTF. The CDR3 DNA sequence: TGTGCCAGCAGCTTGGGGACAAACTATGGCTACACCTTC.

The CDR3 DNA reads TGTGCCAGTAGTGCGGGGGGGAATGAGCAGTTCTTC. Translation: CASSAGGNEQFF. V usage is TRBV19 and J usage is TRBJ2-1, with 9 bases that match TRBD2. CDR1 and CDR2 from the germline V gene are LNHDA and SQIVND (reference sequence). This CDR3 contains 12 residues. J lost 7 bases, V lost 5 bases, and 0 bases had no gene match.

The chain has TRBV18 and TRBJ2-5, with TRBD2 matching over 9 bases. CDR1 is KGHSH, CDR2 LQKENI, per germline. CDR3 length: 17 amino acids. V lost 1 base and J lost 2; bases outside the gene matches: 8. This chain's CDR3 is CASSPLGGGASQETQYF. Here the CDR3 DNA reads TGTGCCAGCTCACCACTGGGCGGGGGGGCCTCACAAGAGACCCAGTACTTC.

This clone is medium-sized. The chain employs TRBV24-1 and TRBJ2-1; 8 bases align to TRBD1. The V segment lost 4 bases and the J segment 5 bases; nucleotides outside the gene matches: 6. This CDR3 comprises 15 residues. The germline V gene has CDR1 KGHDR and CDR2 SFDVKD. This CDR3 reads CATSDSGTGNNEQFF. CDR3 DNA: TGTGCCACCAGTGACTCGGGGACAGGTAACAATGAGCAGTTCTTC.

Only a few counts were recorded for this clone. The DNA for the CDR3 is TGTGCCATCAGTGAGCCCGCCGGGGTTGGGGATCAGCCCCAGCATTTT. Translating it yields CAISEPAGVGDQPQHF. The V gene is TRBV10-3, the J gene TRBJ1-5; D gene uncertain. The CDR3 sequence is 16 residues long. Germline CDR1 reads ENHRY; CDR2 reads SYGVKD. Trimming shortened V by 2 bases and J by 5 bases, and 16 bases separated the two germline ends.